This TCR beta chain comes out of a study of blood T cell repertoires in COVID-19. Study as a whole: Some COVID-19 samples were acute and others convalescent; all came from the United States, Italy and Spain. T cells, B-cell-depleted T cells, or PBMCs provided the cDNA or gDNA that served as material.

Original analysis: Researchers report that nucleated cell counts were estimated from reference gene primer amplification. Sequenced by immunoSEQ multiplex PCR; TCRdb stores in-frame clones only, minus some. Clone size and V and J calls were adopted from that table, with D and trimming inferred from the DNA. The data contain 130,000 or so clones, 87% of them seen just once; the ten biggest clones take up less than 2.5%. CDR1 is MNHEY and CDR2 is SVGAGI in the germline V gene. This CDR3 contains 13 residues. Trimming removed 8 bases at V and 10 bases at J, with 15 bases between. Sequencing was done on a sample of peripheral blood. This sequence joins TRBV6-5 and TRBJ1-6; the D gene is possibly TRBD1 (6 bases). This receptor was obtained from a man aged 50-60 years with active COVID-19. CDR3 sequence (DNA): TGTGCCAGCGGGGGGGGCTGGAGCTCACCCCTCCACTTT. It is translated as CASGGGWSSPLHF.